The 28 T cell receptor beta chains below come from one sample, sequenced in a study. Tregs were sorted as CD4+CD25+CD127-/low cells. One entry per CDR3 protein, called by TCRdb with MiXCR from the 5' RACE reads. Of some 32,000 distinct CDR3 sequences detected, 25% to 30% appear once; the ten largest clones hold less than 2.5%. The material sequenced was tumor-infiltrating Tregs sorted from the breast tumor. These receptor sequences come from a female donor with breast cancer.

This clonotype has a handful of counts. The chain employs TRBV20-1 and TRBJ2-7; no clear D gene. Germline V gene sequence: CDR1 DFQATT, CDR2 SNEGSKA (reference sequence). The CDR3 sequence is 13 residues long. Trimming left V 6 bases short and J 0 bases short, with 12 bases between. DNA of the CDR3: TGCAGTGCCCGAGGCCCGAGCTCCTACGAGCAGTACTTC. It specifies CSARGPSSYEQYF.

This clonotype occurred many times. The chain has TRBV6-5 and TRBJ1-5; possible D gene TRBD1, 5 bases. The CDR3 contains 14 residues. V was clipped by 5 bases and J by 6 bases, with 14 bases between them. Germline CDR1 MNHEY, CDR2 SVGAGI. CDR3 amino acids: CASSPRSGTQPQHF. CDR3 DNA sequence: TGTGCCAGCAGTCCCCGCTCAGGGACTCAGCCCCAGCATTTT.

This clonotype was found many times. The DNA of the CDR3 is TGCGCCAGCAGCACACAGACTAGCCTCAATGAGCAGTTCTTC. Residues: CASSTQTSLNEQFF. This sequence joins TRBV5-1 and TRBJ2-1, with TRBD2 matching over 7 bases. Trimming at V came to 4 bases and at J to 6 bases, leaving 7 bases not matched to a gene. The CDR3 has 14 residues. CDR1 is SGHRS, CDR2 YFSETQ, per germline.

The V call is TRBV5-5, the J call TRBJ2-1; 7 nucleotides line up with TRBD2. Germline V gene lookup returns CDR1 SGHKS and CDR2 YYEKEE (reference sequence). V shed 1 base and J 8 bases; nucleotides not matched to a gene: 18. The CDR3 is 18 amino acids. The CDR3 is CASSLNSGGSGLYDEQFF. CDR3 in DNA: TGTGCCAGCAGCTTGAATTCGGGCGGGAGCGGGCTTTACGATGAGCAGTTCTTC.

At least ten counts were recorded for this clonotype. The rearrangement joins TRBV5-1 to TRBJ1-5; TRBD1 is a possible D gene (6 bases). Looked up from germline, CDR1 is SGHRS and CDR2 is YFSETQ. The germline V and J ends were trimmed by 5 bases and 4 bases, with 10 bases remaining between them. The CDR3 loop spans 13 amino acids. The CDR3 DNA is TGCGCCAGCAGGCGGACAGTAAATCAGCCCCAGCATTTT. This translates into CASRRTVNQPQHF. Together with reference TRBV5-1 and TRBJ1-5, the CDR3 gives the full variable domain: KAGVTQTPRYLIKTRGQQVTLSCSPISGHRSVSWYQQTPGQGLQFLFEYFSETQRNKGNFPGRFSGRQFSNSRSEMNVSTLELGDSALYLCASRRTVNQPQHFGDGTRLSIL.

As DNA, the CDR3 is TGTGCCAGCAGCTTACGGACACAAGAAAATGAGCAGTTCTTC. Protein: CASSLRTQENEQFF. The V gene is TRBV7-9, the J gene TRBJ2-1; D possibly corresponds to TRBD1 (5 bases). The CDR3 is made up of 14 amino acids. Germline V gives CDR1 SEHNR, CDR2 FQNEAQ (reference sequence). V dropped 2 bases and J dropped 7 bases, with 12 bases sitting between them.

The rearrangement joins TRBV7-3 to TRBJ1-1; unclear D gene. The V end was cut by 4 bases, the J end by 1 base, with 7 bases between. This CDR3 region has 13 residues. Germline CDR1 is SGHTA and CDR2 is FQGTGA. The CDR3 spells CASSSNRNTEAFF. The CDR3 nucleotides are TGTGCCAGCAGCTCCAACCGGAACACTGAAGCTTTCTTT.

This clonotype showed up just a few times. The chain recombines TRBV3-1 with TRBJ2-1; D unclear. This CDR3 region has 12 residues. Trimming removed 4 bases at V and 4 bases at J, with 5 bases between. Germline assignment: CDR1 LGHDT and CDR2 YNNKEL (reference sequence). CDR3 in amino acids: CASSRRYNEQFF. The CDR3 bases are TGTGCCAGCAGCCGACGGTACAATGAGCAGTTCTTC.

The table lists this clonotype with many counts. This rearrangement joins TRBV5-1 to TRBJ2-7, with a possible D match to TRBD2 (6 bases). This CDR3 is 14 amino acids long. The germline V gene has CDR1 SGHRS and CDR2 YFSETQ. V was pared by 0 bases and J by 2 bases, with 9 bases between. CDR3 sequence (DNA): TGCGCCAGCAGCTTGGGGGGAGGAACCTACGAGCAGTACTTC. This codes for CASSLGGGTYEQYF.

By share, this clonotype ranks as medium-sized. The rearrangement links TRBV5-1 to TRBJ1-1; D ambiguous. This CDR3 has 14 residues. Germline V lookup: CDR1 SGHRS, CDR2 YFSETQ. Trimming took 0 bases from V and 1 from J, leaving 7 bases between them. The CDR3 nucleotides are TGCGCCAGCAGCTTGGGCCGGGGGAACACTGAAGCTTTCTTT. Translating gives CASSLGRGNTEAFF.

This clonotype was recorded many times. V usage is TRBV12-3 or TRBV12-4 and J usage is TRBJ2-1; D call uncertain. The ends were cut back, 6 bases at V and 7 bases at J, with 16 bases in the middle. CDR3 length: 14 amino acids. CDR3 sequence reads: CASRDGHGPNEQFF. The CDR3 DNA follows: TGTGCCAGCAGGGACGGCCACGGACCTAATGAGCAGTTCTTC.

J is TRBJ2-7 and V is TRBV10-3; 12 nucleotides agree with TRBD1. V gave up 4 bases and J gave up 4 bases; unmatched junction bases: 5. Germline CDR1 and CDR2: ENHRY and SYGVKD. The CDR3 consists of 15 residues. The CDR3 loop reads CAISGGTGGGYEQYF. DNA of the CDR3: TGTGCCATCAGTGGCGGGACAGGGGGCGGATACGAGCAGTACTTC.

Worth noting for this clonotype: Without the conserved terminal phenylalanine or tryptophan, this CDR3 likely stems from a read error. The DNA is omitted, as the CDR3 cannot be located on it reliably, and the CDR3 follows TCRdb's listing. CDR3 sequence: CASTQRTSGYNERFS. This chain uses TRBV6-5 with TRBJ2-1; the table assigns TRBD2, which was not confirmed against the DNA. In germline, CDR1 is MNHEY, CDR2 SVGAGI. The CDR3 is made up of 15 amino acids, end residues included.

As concerns this clonotype: A read error may explain this, as a much larger clone is one base away. J is TRBJ1-5 and V is TRBV19; D uncertain. Germline CDR1 is LNHDA and CDR2 is SQIVND (reference sequence). The CDR3 is 15 residues long. The CDR3 bases are TGTGCCGGTAGTATCGGCGGAGGAACCAATCAGCCCCAGCATTTT. Protein sequence: CAGSIGGGTNQPQHF. The complete variable domain, with remaining parts taken from reference TRBV19 and TRBJ1-5, reads DGGITQSPKYLFRKEGQNVTLSCEQNLNHDAMYWYRQDPGQGLRLIYYSQIVNDFQKGDIAEGYSVSREKKESFPLTVTSAQKNPTAFYLCAGSIGGGTNQPQHFGDGTRLSIL.

Only a few counts were recorded for this clonotype. The chain joins TRBV7-3 to TRBJ2-2; D remains ambiguous. CDR3 size: 13 residues. Trimming took off 5 bases at V and 1 base at J, with 5 bases between the two ends. Germline V gene sequence: CDR1 SGHTA, CDR2 FQGTGA. CDR3 sequence reads: CASSPENTGELFF. The DNA for the CDR3 is TGTGCCAGCAGCCCAGAGAACACCGGGGAGCTGTTTTTT.

For this clonotype: This may stem from a read error, because a much larger clone lies one nucleotide away. This chain connects TRBV6-1 to TRBJ2-3, with D uncertain. This CDR3 comprises 15 residues. The germline V gene encodes CDR1 MNHNS and CDR2 SASEGT. The V end lost 6 bases, the J end lost 4 bases, and 17 bases lay between the germline ends. The CDR3 DNA reads as TGTGCCAGCAGGCTGGAACAGATCCTCGCAGATACGCAGTATTTT. It encodes CASRLEQILADTQYF.

This clonotype is classed as medium-sized (0.01 to 0.1%). This chain connects TRBV6-6 to TRBJ1-2, with D possibly being TRBD1 (6 bases). With 4 bases removed from V and 6 bases from J, the gap between germline ends came to 9 bases. CDR1 and CDR2 (germline): MNHNY, SVGAGI (reference sequence). This CDR3 has 12 amino acids. The CDR3 nucleotides read TGTGCCAGCAGTTCCTCAGGGGATGGCTACACCTTC. Translation: CASSSSGDGYTF.

This clonotype is termed medium-sized. V gene TRBV12-3 or TRBV12-4 combines with J gene TRBJ1-5, with 7 nucleotides matching TRBD1. Unmatched junction bases numbered 3, after V lost 3 bases and J lost 4 bases. The CDR3 consists of 14 residues. CDR3 nucleotide sequence: TGTGCCAGCAGTTTGGCAGGGGGGAATCAGCCCCAGCATTTT. It codes for CASSLAGGNQPQHF.

This clonotype was detected once. This CDR3 fails to terminate in the conserved phenylalanine or tryptophan, so it likely reflects a read error. No DNA is shown, since the ends of the CDR3 on it are uncertain; the CDR3 is the one TCRdb lists. The chain has TRBV10-3 and TRBJ1-1. The CDR3 adds up to 12 amino acids, both ends counted. The germline gives CDR1 ENHRY, CDR2 SYGVKD. CDR3 region: CAISEVNTEVFL.

The sample holds a few counts of this clonotype. The V and J genes are TRBV24-1 and TRBJ2-1; D may be TRBD1 or TRBD2 (5 bases each). Germline CDR1 and CDR2: KGHDR and SFDVKD. Trimming shortened V by 3 bases and J by 3 bases, and 14 bases separated the two germline ends. The CDR3 contains 16 residues. The CDR3 is CATSDPGRGVYNEQFF. CDR3 coding DNA: TGTGCCACCAGTGATCCGGGACGGGGAGTCTACAATGAGCAGTTCTTC.

V usage is TRBV14 and J usage is TRBJ1-5; no reliable D call. The V gene's germline CDR1 is SGHDN and CDR2 FVKESK. The CDR3 is made up of 15 amino acids. V was trimmed by 0 bases and J by 0 bases, leaving 6 bases between them. CDR3 in amino acids: CASSQDHTSNQPQHF. The DNA for the CDR3 is TGTGCCAGCAGCCAAGATCACACTAGCAATCAGCCCCAGCATTTT.

The chain couples TRBV2 to TRBJ2-7, with 9 nucleotides matching TRBD2. Germline-derived CDR1 and CDR2 are SNHLY and FYNNEI. With 6 bases clipped from V and 3 bases from J, the junction kept 9 bases outside the gene matches. The CDR3 length is 15 residues. DNA for the CDR3: TGTGCCAGCAGCGGCGGGGGACTAGCTGGCTACGAGCAGTACTTC. This sequence encodes CASSGGGLAGYEQYF. Filled out from reference TRBV2 and TRBJ2-7, the complete variable domain reads EPEVTQTPSHQVTQMGQEVILRCVPISNHLYFYWYRQILGQKVEFLVSFYNNEISEKSEIFDDQFSVERPDGSNFTLKIRSTKLEDSAMYFCASSGGGLAGYEQYFGPGTRLTVT.

Worth noting for this clonotype: This may arise from a read error, as a much more abundant clone is one base away. It is likely a read error, because the conserved phenylalanine at the end of the CDR3 is missing. This rearrangement joins TRBV9 to TRBJ1-1; D not resolved. Trimming cost V 3 bases and J 4 bases, with 10 bases left between them. The germline CDR1 and CDR2 sequences are SGDLS and YYNGEE. There are 13 residues in the CDR3. The DNA for the CDR3 is TGTGCCAGCAGCGAGGCCTCGGGCACTGAAGCTTTCTAT. This encodes CASSEASGTEAFY.

This clonotype appeared once. Possible read error: a much larger clone is one base away. J is TRBJ2-1 and V is TRBV10-3; 8 nucleotides align to TRBD2. The V gene's germline CDR1 is ENHRY and CDR2 SYGVKD. This CDR3 comprises 14 residues. The CDR3: CACSKSGGFNEQFF. The CDR3, as DNA: TGCGCCTGCAGTAAGAGCGGGGGCTTTAATGAGCAGTTCTTC.

With respect to this clonotype: This may be a read error: a much more frequent sequence differs by one nucleotide. This chain uses TRBV20-1 with TRBJ1-1; TRBD1 might be the D (5 bases). Germline loops: CDR1 DFQATT, CDR2 SNEGSKA (reference sequence). Trimming cost V 5 bases and J 4 bases, with 14 bases left between them. The CDR3 totals 13 residues. The CDR3 loop reads CSASKGEVTEAFF. CDR3 nucleotides: TGCAGTGCTTCGAAAGGGGAGGTCACTGAAGCTTTCTTT.

This chain's CDR3 is CASSPGSGQGTQYF. The CDR3 bases are TGTGCCAGCAGCCCTGGGTCAGGGCAGGGGACCCAGTACTTC. The chain is built from TRBV7-7 and TRBJ2-5; TRBD1 might be the D (5 bases). Germline CDR1 SSHAT, CDR2 FNYEAQ (reference sequence). CDR3 length equals 14 residues. Trimming removed 5 bases from V and 7 bases from J, with 17 bases in between.

The V and J genes are TRBV6-6 and TRBJ2-7; 7 nucleotides align to TRBD1. Germline CDR1 is MNHNY and CDR2 is SVGAGI (reference sequence). The CDR3 contains 17 residues. J lost 7 bases, V lost 6 bases, and 21 bases had no gene match. The chain's CDR3 is CASSYIRQGPAGREQYF. The CDR3 nucleotides are TGTGCCAGCAGCTATATCAGACAGGGCCCCGCCGGCCGGGAGCAGTACTTC.

This clonotype was seen many times. As DNA, the CDR3 is TGTGCCAGCAGCACCCCCACAGAAAGCTATGGCTACACCTTC. Amino acid sequence: CASSTPTESYGYTF. The gene calls are TRBV7-2 and TRBJ1-2; D remains unclear. Germline CDR1 SGHTA, CDR2 FQGNSA. V dropped 5 bases and J dropped 4 bases, with 14 bases sitting between them. The CDR3 runs 14 residues.